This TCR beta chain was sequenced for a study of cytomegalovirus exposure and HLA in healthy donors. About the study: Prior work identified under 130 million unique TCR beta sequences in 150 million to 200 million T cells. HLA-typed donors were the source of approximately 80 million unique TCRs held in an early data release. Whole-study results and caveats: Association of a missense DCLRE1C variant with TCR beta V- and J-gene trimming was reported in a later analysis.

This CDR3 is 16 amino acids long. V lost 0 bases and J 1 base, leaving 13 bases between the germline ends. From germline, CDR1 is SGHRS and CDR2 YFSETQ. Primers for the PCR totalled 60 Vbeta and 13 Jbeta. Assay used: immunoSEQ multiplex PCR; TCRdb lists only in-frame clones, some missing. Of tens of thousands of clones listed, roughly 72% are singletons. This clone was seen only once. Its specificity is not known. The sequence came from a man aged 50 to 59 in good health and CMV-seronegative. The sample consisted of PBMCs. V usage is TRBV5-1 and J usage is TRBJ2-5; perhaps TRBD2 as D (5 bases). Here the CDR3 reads CASSLGLVAFQETQYF. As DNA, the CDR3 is TGCGCCAGCAGCTTGGGGCTAGTAGCGTTCCAAGAGACCCAGTACTTC.